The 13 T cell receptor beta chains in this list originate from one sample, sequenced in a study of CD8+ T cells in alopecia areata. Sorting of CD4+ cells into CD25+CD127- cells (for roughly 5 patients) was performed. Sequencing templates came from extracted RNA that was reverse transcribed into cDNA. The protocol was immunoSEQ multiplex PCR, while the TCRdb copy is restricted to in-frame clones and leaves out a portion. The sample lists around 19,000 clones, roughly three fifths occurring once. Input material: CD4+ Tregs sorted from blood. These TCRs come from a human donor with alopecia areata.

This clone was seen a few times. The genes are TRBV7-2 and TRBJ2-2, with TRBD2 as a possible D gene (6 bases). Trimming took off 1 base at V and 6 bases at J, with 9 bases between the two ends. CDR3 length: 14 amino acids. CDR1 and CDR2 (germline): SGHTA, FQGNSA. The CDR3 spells CASSLDRGSGELFF. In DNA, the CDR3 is TGTGCCAGCAGCTTAGATCGGGGGTCCGGGGAGCTGTTTTTT. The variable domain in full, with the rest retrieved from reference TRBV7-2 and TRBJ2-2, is GAGVSQSPSNKVTEKGKDVELRCDPISGHTALYWYRQSLGQGLEFLIYFQGNSAPDKSGLPSDRFSAERTGGSVSTLTIQRTQQEDSAVYLCASSLDRGSGELFFGEGSRLTVL.

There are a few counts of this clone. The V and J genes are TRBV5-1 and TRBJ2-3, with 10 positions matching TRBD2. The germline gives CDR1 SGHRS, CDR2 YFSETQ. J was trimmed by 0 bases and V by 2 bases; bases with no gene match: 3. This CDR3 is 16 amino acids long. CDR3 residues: CASSFLAGASTDTQYF. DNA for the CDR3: TGCGCCAGCAGCTTCCTAGCGGGGGCCAGCACAGATACGCAGTATTTT.

CDR3 nucleotide sequence: TGTGCCAGCAGCTACCTAAGGGGAGGGCCCCAGCATTTT. Amino acids: CASSYLRGGPQHF. The gene calls are TRBV5-6 and TRBJ1-5; tentatively, D is TRBD1 (5 bases). Trimming stripped 3 bases from V and 9 bases from J, with 13 bases between. This CDR3 comprises 13 residues. Germline loops: CDR1 SGHDT, CDR2 YYEEEE.

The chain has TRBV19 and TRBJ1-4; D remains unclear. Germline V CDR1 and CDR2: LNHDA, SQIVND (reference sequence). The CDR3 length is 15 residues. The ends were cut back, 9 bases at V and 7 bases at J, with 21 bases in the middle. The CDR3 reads CASSNSRGMSEKLFF. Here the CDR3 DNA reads TGTGCCAGCAGCAATTCCCGGGGAATGAGTGAAAAACTGTTTTTT.

Here the CDR3 reads CSVEGRGLTDTQYF. DNA of the CDR3: TGCAGCGTTGAGGGGCGGGGGCTCACAGATACGCAGTATTTT. The V call is TRBV29-1, the J call TRBJ2-3; D perhaps matches TRBD2 (7 bases). Germline CDR1 SQVTM, CDR2 ANQGSEA. This CDR3 has 14 amino acids. Trimming removed 3 bases from V and 2 bases from J, with 12 bases in between.

CDR3 amino acids: CASRPGGSNEQFF. CDR3 nucleotides: TGTGCCAGCAGGCCAGGGGGGTCCAATGAGCAGTTCTTC. The chain uses TRBV7-3 and TRBJ2-1; maybe TRBD1 (7 bases). The V gene lost 6 bases and the J gene lost 6 bases, with 12 bases spanning the gap. From germline, CDR1 is SGHTA and CDR2 FQGTGA. This CDR3 contains 13 residues.

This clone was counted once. The CDR3 reads CASKLQSNTGELFF. The CDR3 DNA reads as TGTGCCAGCAAACTACAGTCGAACACCGGGGAGCTGTTTTTT. This rearrangement joins TRBV28 to TRBJ2-2; D is uncertain. CDR1 is MDHEN and CDR2 is SYDVKM in the germline V gene. V gave up 7 bases and J gave up 0 bases, with 9 bases separating them. This CDR3 is built from 14 residues. Drawing the rest from reference TRBV28 and TRBJ2-2, the complete variable domain is DVKVTQSSRYLVKRTGEKVFLECVQDMDHENMFWYRQDPGLGLRLIYFSYDVKMKEKGDIPEGYSVSREKKERFSLILESASTNQTSMYLCASKLQSNTGELFFGEGSRLTVL.

CDR3 bases: TGCGCCAGCAGTTGGAAGCAAGTGACTAGCGGGACACCCAATGAGCAGTTCTTC. Encoded protein: CASSWKQVTSGTPNEQFF. This chain connects TRBV5-1 to TRBJ2-1, with 11 bases lining up with TRBD2. Germline V gene sequence: CDR1 SGHRS, CDR2 YFSETQ. The CDR3 length is 18 residues. The V and J ends lost 5 bases and 6 bases, in that order; junction bases with no gene match: 16.

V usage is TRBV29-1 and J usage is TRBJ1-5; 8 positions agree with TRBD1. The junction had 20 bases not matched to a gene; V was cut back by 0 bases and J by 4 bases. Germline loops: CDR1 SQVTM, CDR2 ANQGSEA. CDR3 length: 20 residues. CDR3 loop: CSVEDGLKSKDRVKNQPQHF. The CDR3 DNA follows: TGCAGCGTTGAAGATGGTCTCAAGAGTAAGGACAGGGTGAAGAATCAGCCCCAGCATTTT. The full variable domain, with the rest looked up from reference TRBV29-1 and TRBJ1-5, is SAVISQKPSRDICQRGTSLTIQCQVDSQVTMMFWYRQQPGQSLTLIATANQGSEATYESGFVIDKFPISRPNLTFSTLTVSNMSPEDSSIYLCSVEDGLKSKDRVKNQPQHFGDGTRLSIL.

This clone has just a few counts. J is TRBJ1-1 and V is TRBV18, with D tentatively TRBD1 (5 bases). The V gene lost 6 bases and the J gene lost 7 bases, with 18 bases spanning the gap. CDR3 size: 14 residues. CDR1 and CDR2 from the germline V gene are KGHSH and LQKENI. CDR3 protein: CASSGRHTGLEAFF. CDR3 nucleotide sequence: TGTGCCAGCTCGGGTCGGCATACGGGACTTGAAGCTTTCTTT.

The CDR3 region has the DNA TGTGCCAGCAGTATACAGGTGACCGAGCAGTACTTC. Protein product: CASSIQVTEQYF. V is TRBV11-2 and J is TRBJ2-7, with D tentatively TRBD1 (5 bases). The CDR3 has 12 residues. Germline V gene lookup returns CDR1 SGHAT and CDR2 FQNNGV. V was trimmed by 6 bases and J by 6 bases, leaving 12 bases between them.

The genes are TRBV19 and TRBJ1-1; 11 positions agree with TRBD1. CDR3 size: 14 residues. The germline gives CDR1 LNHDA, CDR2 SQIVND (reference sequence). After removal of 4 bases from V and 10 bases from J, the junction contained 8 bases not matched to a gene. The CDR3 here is CASSKDRGRMGAFF. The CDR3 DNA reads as TGTGCCAGTAGTAAGGACAGGGGGCGAATGGGAGCTTTCTTT. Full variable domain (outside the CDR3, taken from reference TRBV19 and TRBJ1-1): DGGITQSPKYLFRKEGQNVTLSCEQNLNHDAMYWYRQDPGQGLRLIYYSQIVNDFQKGDIAEGYSVSREKKESFPLTVTSAQKNPTAFYLCASSKDRGRMGAFFGQGTRLTVV.

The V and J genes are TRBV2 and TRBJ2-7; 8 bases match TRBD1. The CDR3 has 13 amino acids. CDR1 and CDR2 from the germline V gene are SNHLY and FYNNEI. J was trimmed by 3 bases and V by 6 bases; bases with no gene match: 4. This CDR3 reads CASSRDRLYEQYF. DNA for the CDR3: TGTGCCAGCAGCCGGGACAGGCTCTACGAGCAGTACTTC.